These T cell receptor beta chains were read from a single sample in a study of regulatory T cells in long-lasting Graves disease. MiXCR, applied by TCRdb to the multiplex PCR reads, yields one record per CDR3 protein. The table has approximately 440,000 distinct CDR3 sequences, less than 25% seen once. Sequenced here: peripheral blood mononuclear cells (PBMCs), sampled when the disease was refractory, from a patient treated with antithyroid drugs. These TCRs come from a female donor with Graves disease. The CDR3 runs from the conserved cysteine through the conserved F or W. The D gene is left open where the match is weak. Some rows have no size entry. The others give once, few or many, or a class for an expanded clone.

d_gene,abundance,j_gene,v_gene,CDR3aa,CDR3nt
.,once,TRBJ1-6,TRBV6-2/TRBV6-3,CASSYSAGQGYNSPLHF,TGTGCCAGCAGTTACTCTGCCGGGCAGGGCTATAATTCACCCCTCCACTTT
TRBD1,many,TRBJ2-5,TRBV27,CASSPGDRGLETQYF,TGTGCCAGCAGTCCCGGGGACAGGGGTTTGGAGACCCAGTACTTC
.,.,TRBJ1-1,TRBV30,CAWSAKGRWNTEAFF,TGTGCCTGGAGTGCCAAGGGACGATGGAACACTGAAGCTTTCTTT
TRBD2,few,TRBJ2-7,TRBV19,CASRDAGGNYEQYF,TGTGCCAGTAGAGACGCGGGAGGCAACTACGAGCAGTACTTC
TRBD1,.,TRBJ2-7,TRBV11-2,CASSLGTGMGEQYF,TGTGCCAGCAGCTTAGGGACAGGGATGGGAGAGCAGTACTTC
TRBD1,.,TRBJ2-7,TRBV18,CASSPPMLDRGREQYF,TGTGCCAGCTCACCACCGATGCTGGACAGGGGGCGTGAGCAGTACTTC
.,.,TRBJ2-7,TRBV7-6,CASSPRGGIHEQYF,TGTGCCAGCAGCCCCCGCGGCGGTATCCACGAGCAGTACTTC
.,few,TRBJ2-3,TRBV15,CATRGAFTDTQYF,TGTGCCACCAGGGGAGCCTTCACAGATACGCAGTATTTT
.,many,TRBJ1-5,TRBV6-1,CASIRESNQPQHF,TGTGCCAGCATCAGGGAGAGCAATCAGCCCCAGCATTTT
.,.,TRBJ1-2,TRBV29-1,CSVLKQPNYGYTF,TGCAGCGTTCTGAAACAGCCTAACTATGGCTACACCTTC
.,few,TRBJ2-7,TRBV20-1,CSASQSYEQYF,TGCAGTGCCAGCCAAAGTTACGAGCAGTACTTC
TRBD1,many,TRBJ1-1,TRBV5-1,CASSLATGARNTEAFF,TGCGCCAGCAGCTTGGCTACAGGGGCACGGAACACTGAAGCTTTCTTT
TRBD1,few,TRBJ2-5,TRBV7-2,CASRTSGGVSKETQYF,TGTGCCAGCAGAACATCAGGGGGCGTTAGTAAAGAGACCCAGTACTTC
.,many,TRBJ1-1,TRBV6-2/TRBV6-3,CASSYSVLTNTEAFF,TGTGCCAGCAGTTACTCGGTACTCACCAACACTGAAGCTTTCTTT
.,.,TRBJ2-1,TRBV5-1,CASSSSRYNEQFF,TGCGCCAGCAGCTCCTCTAGGTACAATGAGCAGTTCTTC
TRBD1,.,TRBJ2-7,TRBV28,CASSLTGTGRDEQYF,TGTGCCAGCAGTCTAACCGGGACAGGGAGAGACGAGCAGTACTTC
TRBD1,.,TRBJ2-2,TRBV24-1,CATSDPVQGATGELFF,TGTGCCACCAGTGACCCGGTGCAGGGGGCCACCGGGGAGCTGTTTTTT
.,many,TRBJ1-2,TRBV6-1,CASSDRFFYGYTF,TGTGCCAGCAGTGACAGGTTCTTCTATGGCTACACCTTC
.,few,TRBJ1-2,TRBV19,CASTLGHQNYGYTF,TGTGCCAGCACCCTAGGACACCAAAACTATGGCTACACCTTC
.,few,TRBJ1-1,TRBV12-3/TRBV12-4,CASSLGGWAGDAGTEAFF,TGTGCCAGCAGTTTAGGGGGATGGGCAGGGGATGCAGGCACTGAAGCTTTCTTT
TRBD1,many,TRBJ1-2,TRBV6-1,CASRKQGAGGYTF,TGTGCCAGCAGGAAACAGGGGGCAGGGGGCTACACCTTC
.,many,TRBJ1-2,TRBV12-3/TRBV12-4,CASSSWRKGQGSYGYTF,TGTGCCAGCAGTTCGTGGCGAAAGGGGCAGGGGAGCTATGGCTACACCTTC
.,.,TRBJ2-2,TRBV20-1,CAIRRWANTGEPFF,TGCGCTATCCGGAGGTGGGCGAACACCGGGGAGCCGTTTTTT
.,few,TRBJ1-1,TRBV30,CAWNVFLEGRTEAFF,TGTGCCTGGAACGTGTTTTTAGAAGGTCGGACTGAAGCTTTCTTT
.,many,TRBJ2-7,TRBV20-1,CSACRATSYEQYF,TGCAGTGCTTGTAGGGCCACTTCCTACGAGCAGTACTTC
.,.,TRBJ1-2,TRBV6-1,CASRESGTVYAYTF,TGTGCCAGCAGGGAATCCGGGACGGTCTATGCCTACACCTTC
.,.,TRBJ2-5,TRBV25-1,CASMDSWEETQYF,TGTGCCAGCATGGACTCATGGGAGGAGACCCAGTACTTC
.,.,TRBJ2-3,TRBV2,CASSEIDTDTQYF,TGTGCCAGCAGTGAAATAGACACAGATACGCAGTATTTT
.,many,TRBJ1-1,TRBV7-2,CASSPGTLNTEAFF,TGTGCCAGCAGCCCAGGGACATTGAACACTGAAGCTTTCTTT
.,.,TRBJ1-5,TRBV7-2,CASSLETENQPQHF,TGTGCCAGCAGCTTAGAAACAGAAAATCAGCCCCAGCATTTT
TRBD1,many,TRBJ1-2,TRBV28,CASTTRGFYGYTF,TGTGCCAGCACGACCAGGGGGTTCTATGGCTACACCTTC
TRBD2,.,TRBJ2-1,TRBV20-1,CSARTSGSSYNEQFF,TGCAGTGCTAGGACTAGCGGGAGCTCCTACAATGAGCAGTTCTTC
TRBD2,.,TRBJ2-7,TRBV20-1,CSARDLGLGYEEQYF,TGCAGTGCTAGAGATCTAGGACTAGGGTACGAAGAGCAGTACTTC
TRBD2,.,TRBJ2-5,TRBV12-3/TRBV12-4,CASSLRPNGGETQYF,TGTGCCAGCAGTTTGCGGCCCAACGGGGGGGAGACCCAGTACTTC
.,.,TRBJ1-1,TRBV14,CASSRRLTGEPAEAFF,TGTGCCAGCAGCCGGAGACTGACTGGCGAACCGGCTGAAGCTTTCTTT
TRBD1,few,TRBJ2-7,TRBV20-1,CSASDRGSYEQYF,TGCAGTGCTAGTGACAGGGGGTCCTACGAGCAGTACTTC
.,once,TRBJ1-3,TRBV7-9,CASSLASSHLAGNTIYF,TGTGCCAGCAGCTTAGCGTCGTCGCATCTAGCTGGAAACACCATATATTTT
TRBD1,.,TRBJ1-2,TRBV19,CASSVQGAKNYSYTF,TGTGCCAGTAGTGTACAGGGGGCGAAGAACTATAGCTACACCTTC
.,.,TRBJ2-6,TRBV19,CASKRRSFSGTNVLTF,TGTGCCAGTAAAAGGCGGAGTTTCTCTGGGACCAACGTCCTGACTTTC
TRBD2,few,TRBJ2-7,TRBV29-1,CSGKIAGNEQYF,TGCAGCGGTAAAATAGCGGGAAACGAGCAGTACTTC
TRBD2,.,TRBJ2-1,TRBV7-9,CASSLTSGINEQFF,TGTGCCAGCAGCTTGACTAGCGGTATCAATGAGCAGTTCTTC
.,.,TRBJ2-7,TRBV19,CASSTPQRTYEQYF,TGTGCCAGTAGTACTCCCCAGCGGACCTACGAGCAGTACTTC
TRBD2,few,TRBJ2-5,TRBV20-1,CSAETPTSGIEYETQYF,TGCAGTGCTGAGACCCCAACTAGCGGGATTGAGTATGAGACCCAGTACTTC
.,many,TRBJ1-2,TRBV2,CATHVQGAYGYTF,TGTGCCACCCATGTCCAGGGTGCCTATGGCTACACCTTC
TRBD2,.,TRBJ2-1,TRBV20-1,CSARIVQLTSGRIDEQFF,TGCAGTGCTAGAATAGTCCAGCTCACTAGCGGGAGGATAGATGAGCAGTTCTTC